This T cell receptor beta chain was sequenced during a study of PD-L1 blockade in urothelial cancer (dated by TCRdb to about 2017). Regarding the research as a whole: All patients started therapy around 2014 and received atezolizumab 1,200 mg intravenously every 3 weeks. About nine tenths of the roughly 29 patients were identified as males with urothelial cancer of bladder origin, and a prior smoking history was reported by 18 of 29 patients. Patients had an ECOG performance status of 0 or 1 and had received between 0 and 3 prior chemotherapy regimens. Blood samples were analyzed 3 weeks after the start of treatment (second dose) and 6 weeks after the start of treatment. Blood samples gave median yields of approximately 130,000 T cells and more than 80,000 unique TCRs, along with a median clonality of approximately 0.08. The study, an exploratory multi-omic analysis, examined somatic, immune and clinical correlates of response to PD-L1 blockade with atezolizumab in urothelial cancer. TCR sequencing covered pretreatment tumor samples and matched, serially collected peripheral blood taken before and after atezolizumab treatment. Durable clinical benefit was defined as progression-free survival longer than 6 months, and TCR features were also tested against progression-free and overall survival. In the same patients who had TCR sequencing, pretreatment tumors also underwent whole exome sequencing and RNA sequencing. Durable clinical benefit was achieved by nine patients and was not achieved by 20 patients. Pretreatment blood TCR-seq was available for nearly 30 patients, at least one posttreatment blood collection was obtained for approximately 25 patients, and tumor TCR-seq was available for approximately 25 patients.

Reading the germline V gene gives CDR1 SNHLY and CDR2 FYNNEI. Here V drops 1 base and J drops 8 bases, and the junction holds 7 bases not matched to any gene. The CDR3 goes from the cysteine to the phenylalanine over 15 residues. Of all the DNA, just the CDR3 is kept, 45 bases in frame from base 1. Remarks on this clone: No antigen is known for it. No much larger clone exists at a distance of one base, and base qualities are not known.

Synthetic TCR analog templates were spiked into each PCR so that absolute template abundance could be estimated from read counts. TCRbeta CDR3 regions were amplified from genomic DNA with bias-controlled V and J gene primers using the immunoSEQ assay. Sequencing of rearranged TCRbeta segments was done at approximately 20X coverage. In the paper's pipeline: Sequencing errors were corrected by clustering, and CDR3s were annotated against IMGT so that V, D and J genes could be assigned. Out-of-frame and stop-codon sequences were excluded, and only productive TCRbeta rearrangements were used in downstream analyses. Clonality was calculated as one minus the Shannon entropy normalized by the log of the number of unique productive sequences. Fisher's exact test with Benjamini-Hochberg correction, at a threshold of adjusted p below 0.01, was used to find clones that differed between time points or between blood and tumor. Held by TCRdb, this immuneACCESS table contains in-frame sequences only and omits some clones. Under half of the omission traces to an unresolved V gene where checked; the cause of the rest is unknown. V and J calls and clone size are those listed in that table; D and trimming were worked out from the DNA. Present in this sample are about 130,000 clones, approximately 88% of which were seen just once. The ten most abundant clones make up 3.2% of the sample.

General study outcomes and caveats: Improved progression-free and overall survival was found to be associated with pretreatment peripheral blood TCR clonality below the median. Because the sample size was small (n ≈ 27) and many of the analyses were exploratory, the results are meant to be hypothesis-generating. Among patients with durable benefit, tumor-associated TCR clones showed greater expansion in peripheral blood 3 weeks after treatment started (n of about 21, p = 0.022).

Per the publication, the time point label means: pretreatment peripheral blood. A total of 25 to 35 patients with locally advanced or metastatic urothelial carcinoma, treated at Memorial Sloan Kettering on a trial protocol, made up the cohort. Peripheral blood mononuclear cells were collected pretreatment and during treatment, with between 1 and 8 total time points obtained per patient. The Qiagen DNeasy Blood extraction kit was used to purify genomic DNA from total PBMCs and from tumor samples. PBMCs were collected pretreatment and during treatment, and were isolated and stored as previously described.

This material consisted of PBMCs, taken around atezolizumab (anti-PD-L1) treatment. This chain is built from TRBV2 and TRBJ1-2, and 10 junction bases match TRBD1. This TCR was sampled from a man aged 50 to 59 with urothelial cancer. The nucleotide sequence reads as follows: TGTGCCAGCAGTGAAGGGGGGACAGGGGTCGAGGGCTACACCTTC. Its amino acids are CASSEGGTGVEGYTF.